The 29 T cell receptor beta chains in this list originate from one sample, sequenced in a study of blood T cell repertoires in COVID-19. This table comes from immunoSEQ multiplex PCR, and its TCRdb copy is limited to in-frame clones, with some not included. The sample lists 250,000 to 300,000 clones, 81% occurring once. The sample consisted of peripheral blood. The receptors were gathered from a woman in her sixties or seventies with active or convalescent COVID-19.

This clone was observed once. V gene TRBV19 combines with J gene TRBJ1-1; D gene ambiguous. Trimming took 7 bases from V and 4 from J, leaving 16 bases between them. Germline CDR1 and CDR2: LNHDA and SQIVND (reference sequence). CDR3 length: 14 residues. CDR3: CASTPRQGSTEAFF. For the CDR3, the DNA is TGTGCCAGTACCCCCCGGCAAGGGAGCACTGAAGCTTTCTTT. The whole variable domain, filled in from reference TRBV19 and TRBJ1-1, reads DGGITQSPKYLFRKEGQNVTLSCEQNLNHDAMYWYRQDPGQGLRLIYYSQIVNDFQKGDIAEGYSVSREKKESFPLTVTSAQKNPTAFYLCASTPRQGSTEAFFGQGTRLTVV.

The genes are TRBV7-9 and TRBJ1-4; the D gene is possibly TRBD1 (6 bases). Per germline, CDR1 SEHNR and CDR2 FQNEAQ (reference sequence). Trimming pared 4 bases from V and 1 base from J, leaving 10 bases between. The CDR3 is made up of 15 amino acids. CDR3 in amino acids: CASSWGLGTNEKLFF. The CDR3 DNA follows: TGTGCCAGCAGCTGGGGGCTAGGAACTAATGAAAAACTGTTTTTT. Full variable domain (missing parts from reference TRBV7-9 and TRBJ1-4): DTGVSQNPRHKITKRGQNVTFRCDPISEHNRLYWYRQTLGQGPEFLTYFQNEAQLEKSRLLSDRFSAERPKGSFSTLEIQRTEQGDSAMYLCASSWGLGTNEKLFFGSGTQLSVL.

V and J are TRBV14 and TRBJ2-3; 8 nucleotides line up with TRBD2. CDR1 SGHDN and CDR2 FVKESK come from the germline V gene. This CDR3 spans 15 amino acids. Trimming at V came to 3 bases and at J to 3 bases, leaving 5 bases not matched to a gene. The CDR3 bases are TGTGCCAGCAGCCAGTCCCGGGGGGGGACAGATACGCAGTATTTT. Amino acid sequence: CASSQSRGGTDTQYF.

The rearrangement joins TRBV11-1 to TRBJ2-4; perhaps TRBD1 as D (6 bases). Trimming took 5 bases from V and 9 from J, leaving 14 bases between them. Germline V gene sequence: CDR1 SGHAT, CDR2 FQDESV (reference sequence). This CDR3 region has 13 residues. In DNA, the CDR3 is TGTGCCAGCAGCCGCGGGTTCAGGGGCATTCAGTACTTC. This translates into CASSRGFRGIQYF.

The J gene is TRBJ2-1, the V gene TRBV7-3; TRBD2 agrees at 9 bases. Germline V gives CDR1 SGHTA, CDR2 FQGTGA. V gave up 0 bases and J gave up 9 bases; unmatched junction bases: 6. This CDR3 is built from 15 residues. CDR3 DNA: TGTGCCAGCAGCTTAACCGGGACTAGCAAGGGTGAGCAGTTCTTC. This translates into CASSLTGTSKGEQFF.

V and J are TRBV30 and TRBJ2-3; weak D call: TRBD1 (5 bases). CDR1 GTSNPN and CDR2 SVGIG come from the germline V gene (reference sequence). The V and J ends lost 0 bases and 3 bases respectively, with 10 bases between them. The CDR3 totals 14 residues. This CDR3 is CAWSVRAGTDTQYF. The CDR3 DNA reads as TGTGCCTGGAGTGTACGGGCAGGGACAGATACGCAGTATTTT.

The chain uses TRBV9 and TRBJ1-2; tentative D call: TRBD1 (6 bases). Germline V CDR1 and CDR2: SGDLS, YYNGEE. V lost 0 bases, J lost 4 bases, and 7 bases lay in between. This CDR3 spans 13 amino acids. CDR3 amino acids: CASSVEGVYGYTF. CDR3 bases: TGTGCCAGCAGCGTAGAGGGGGTCTATGGCTACACCTTC. The full variable domain, in which reference TRBV9 and TRBJ1-2 provide the parts outside the CDR3, is DSGVTQTPKHLITATGQRVTLRCSPRSGDLSVYWYQQSLDQGLQFLIQYYNGEERAKGNILERFSAQQFPDLHSELNLSSLELGDSALYFCASSVEGVYGYTFGSGTRLTVV.

This chain connects TRBV24-1 to TRBJ2-5; no firm D call. This CDR3 region has 14 residues. The V end was cut by 1 base, the J end by 5 bases, with 10 bases between. Looked up from germline, CDR1 is KGHDR and CDR2 is SFDVKD. The CDR3, as DNA: TGTGCCACCAGTGATTTCGGAGCTCCCGAGACCCAGTACTTC. This gives the protein CATSDFGAPETQYF.

The chain uses TRBV27 and TRBJ1-2, with TRBD1 matching 7 bases. CDR3 length equals 14 residues. The V segment lost 4 bases and the J segment 8 bases; nucleotides outside the gene matches: 10. Germline V gene sequence: CDR1 MNHEY, CDR2 SMNVEV (reference sequence). The CDR3 loop is CASSSRPSGGGYTF. CDR3 nucleotide sequence: TGTGCCAGCAGTTCGCGCCCTTCAGGGGGGGGCTACACCTTC.

The J gene is TRBJ2-2, the V gene TRBV7-3, with D possibly matching TRBD1 (6 bases). Per germline, CDR1 SGHTA and CDR2 FQGTGA. Between the trimmed V and J ends, which lost 5 bases and 0 bases, there was a span of 13 bases. There are 16 residues in the CDR3. In DNA, the CDR3 is TGTGCCAGCAGCCCTCAGGGGCCCACGAACACCGGGGAGCTGTTTTTT. This encodes CASSPQGPTNTGELFF.

The chain uses TRBV7-6 and TRBJ1-1; no reliable D call. Trimming took 4 bases from V and 2 from J, leaving 5 bases between them. The CDR3 is 12 amino acids. CDR1 and CDR2 from the germline V gene are SGHVS and FNYEAQ. The CDR3 bases are TGTGCCAGCAGCTCCTTTAACACTGAAGCTTTCTTT. This encodes CASSSFNTEAFF.

This clone has just one count. This chain uses TRBV4-2 with TRBJ1-4; TRBD1 matches at 10 bases. Germline V gene data show CDR1 as LGHNA and CDR2 as YNFKEQ. The CDR3 is 19 amino acids. J was trimmed by 3 bases and V by 4 bases; bases with no gene match: 14. The CDR3 here is CASSLSYPTGGASNEKLFF. CDR3 sequence (DNA): TGTGCCAGCAGCCTATCGTACCCGACAGGGGGCGCATCTAATGAAAAACTGTTTTTT.

The V call is TRBV4-3, the J call TRBJ1-2, with D possibly matching TRBD1 (5 bases). CDR1 LGHNA and CDR2 YSLEER come from the germline V gene. The germline V and J ends were trimmed by 1 base and 14 bases, with 20 bases remaining between them. This CDR3 is built from 14 residues. CDR3 sequence (DNA): TGCGCCAGCAGCCAAGGAAAACAGGACCGTGTAGAGACCTTC. The encoded protein is CASSQGKQDRVETF.

The rearrangement uses TRBV4-2 and TRBJ2-5, with TRBD2 identical over 8 bases. With 1 base clipped from V and 2 bases from J, the junction kept 12 bases outside the gene matches. CDR3 length: 18 residues. Germline assignment: CDR1 LGHNA and CDR2 YNFKEQ. CDR3 in DNA: TGTGCCAGCAGCCAAGGGAACCGGGGGGGGCCGGTACAAGAGACCCAGTACTTC. It encodes CASSQGNRGGPVQETQYF.

In this sample, this clone turned up once. The rearrangement uses TRBV30 and TRBJ1-3; D perhaps matches TRBD1 (5 bases). V lost 8 bases and J lost 0, with 11 bases in between. This CDR3 contains 13 residues. CDR1 is GTSNPN, CDR2 SVGIG, per germline (reference sequence). CDR3 region: CALGRGSGNTIYF. The CDR3 DNA reads as TGTGCCCTCGGGAGGGGCTCTGGAAACACCATATATTTT.

In regard to this clone: Distinct nucleotide sequences in the sample also encode this CDR3. This chain links TRBV6-2 or TRBV6-3 with TRBJ2-3; 9 positions agree with TRBD2. J gave up 4 bases and V 2 bases, and 7 bases lay outside the gene matches. The germline V gene has CDR1 MNHEY and CDR2 SVGEGT. CDR3 length equals 16 residues. The CDR3 reads CASSYRRGGLADTQYF. The CDR3 nucleotides are TGTGCCAGCAGTTACCGGCGGGGGGGCCTCGCAGATACGCAGTATTTT.

This chain joins TRBV5-4 and TRBJ1-5; D not certain. Trimming removed 5 bases at V and 7 bases at J, with 28 bases between. The CDR3 sequence is 18 residues long. Germline loops: CDR1 SGHNT, CDR2 YYREEE (reference sequence). CDR3 amino acids: CASRISTQAGGKGQPQHF. The CDR3 DNA follows: TGTGCCAGCAGAATTTCCACGCAGGCGGGCGGGAAAGGGCAGCCCCAGCATTTT.

The chain employs TRBV5-6 and TRBJ2-7; 7 nucleotides line up with TRBD1. Trimming cost V 0 bases and J 5 bases; bases outside gene matches: 8. CDR1 is SGHDT, CDR2 YYEEEE, per germline. The CDR3 loop spans 15 amino acids. The DNA of the CDR3 is TGTGCCAGCAGCTTGGAGGTAGCAGGGGGAAACGAGCAGTACTTC. It translates to CASSLEVAGGNEQYF.

This clone appeared once. The chain carries TRBV6-2 or TRBV6-3 and TRBJ1-2; D may be TRBD1 (5 bases). Germline V gene data show CDR1 as MNHEY and CDR2 as SVGEGT. V was shortened by 4 bases and J by 5 bases, with 11 bases between the two germline ends. The CDR3 extends over 13 amino acids. CDR3 protein: CASSSRREYGYTF. The CDR3 nucleotides are TGTGCCAGCAGTTCCCGCAGGGAATATGGCTACACCTTC.

V is TRBV6-2 or TRBV6-3 and J is TRBJ2-5; 8 nucleotides agree with TRBD1. V was clipped by 4 bases and J by 2 bases; unmatched bases: 9. Germline CDR1 MNHEY, CDR2 SVGEGT. The CDR3 has 16 amino acids. CDR3 region: CASSSLYNRGQETQYF. DNA for the CDR3: TGTGCCAGCAGTTCCTTGTATAACAGGGGGCAAGAGACCCAGTACTTC.

The chain uses TRBV9 and TRBJ1-2, with 8 nucleotides matching TRBD1. Germline V CDR1 and CDR2: SGDLS, YYNGEE. V was pared by 1 base and J by 8 bases, with 7 bases of the junction left unmatched. The CDR3 has 14 residues. The CDR3 nucleotides read TGTGCCAGCAGCGTATCCCCACAGGGGGGCGGCTACACCTTC. Translation gives CASSVSPQGGGYTF.

CDR3 DNA: TGTGCCAGCAGCTCATCCCGGGGTAGGATAGGGGGCTACACCTTC. It yields the protein CASSSSRGRIGGYTF. The chain employs TRBV11-2 and TRBJ1-2; D is unclear. The V and J ends lost 4 bases and 8 bases respectively, with 20 bases between them. The germline CDR1 and CDR2 sequences are SGHAT and FQNNGV. CDR3 length: 15 amino acids.

The chain employs TRBV7-2 and TRBJ2-4; 7 nucleotides agree with TRBD1. V shed 1 base and J 6 bases; nucleotides not matched to a gene: 6. This CDR3 is built from 15 residues. Germline CDR1 and CDR2: SGHTA and FQGNSA. The CDR3 is CASSLERGPGNIQYF. Written as DNA, the CDR3 is TGTGCCAGCAGCTTAGAGAGGGGGCCGGGAAACATTCAGTACTTC.

The chain recombines TRBV5-5 with TRBJ2-7; no firm D call. This CDR3 contains 12 residues. Trimming left V 0 bases short and J 3 bases short, with 4 bases between. CDR1 and CDR2 from the germline V gene are SGHKS and YYEKEE (reference sequence). DNA for the CDR3: TGTGCCAGCAGCTTGGCCCTCTACGAGCAGTACTTC. This codes for CASSLALYEQYF.

The V call is TRBV6-4, the J call TRBJ2-5, with D possibly TRBD1 on 5 matching bases. Trimming cost V 2 bases and J 1 base, with 11 bases left between them. The germline V gene has CDR1 MRHNA and CDR2 SNTAGT. This CDR3 is 15 amino acids long. This chain's CDR3 is CASSDHRQFQETQYF. The CDR3 nucleotides are TGTGCCAGCAGTGACCATAGACAGTTCCAAGAGACCCAGTACTTC.

The chain links TRBV5-1 to TRBJ1-2, with TRBD1 matching 7 bases. Germline V CDR1 and CDR2: SGHRS, YFSETQ. J gave up 6 bases and V 3 bases, and 8 bases lay outside the gene matches. The CDR3 sequence is 14 residues long. The CDR3 spells CASSSQQGTDGYTF. Written as DNA, the CDR3 is TGCGCCAGCAGCTCCCAACAGGGGACGGATGGCTACACCTTC.

For the CDR3, the DNA is TGCAGCGTTGAACTACCCAATCAGCCCCAGCATTTT. It is translated as CSVELPNQPQHF. The chain recombines TRBV29-1 with TRBJ1-5; D gene unclear. CDR1 is SQVTM, CDR2 ANQGSEA, per germline. The CDR3 runs to 12 residues. Trimming left V 2 bases short and J 3 bases short, with 5 bases between. Filled out from reference TRBV29-1 and TRBJ1-5, the complete variable domain reads SAVISQKPSRDICQRGTSLTIQCQVDSQVTMMFWYRQQPGQSLTLIATANQGSEATYESGFVIDKFPISRPNLTFSTLTVSNMSPEDSSIYLCSVELPNQPQHFGDGTRLSIL.

As for this clone: One end of the junction varies from germline; a read error may be responsible. The chain has TRBV3-1 (or the pseudogene TRBV3-2) and TRBJ1-2, with a tentative D call TRBD1 (6 bases). The CDR3 covers 12 residues. The germline gives CDR1 LGHDT, CDR2 YNNKEL (reference sequence). The CDR3 sequence is CASSQEGTPAHF. CDR3 in DNA: TGTGCCAGCAGCCAAGAGGGGACACCTGCCCACTTC.

The gene calls are TRBV30 and TRBJ1-2; a possible D gene is TRBD1 (6 bases). The V end lost 5 bases, the J end lost 0 bases, and 10 bases lay between the germline ends. Looked up from germline, CDR1 is GTSNPN and CDR2 is SVGIG (reference sequence). The CDR3 length is 13 residues. The CDR3 is CAWGQFSNYGYTF. As DNA, the CDR3 is TGTGCCTGGGGACAGTTTTCTAACTATGGCTACACCTTC.